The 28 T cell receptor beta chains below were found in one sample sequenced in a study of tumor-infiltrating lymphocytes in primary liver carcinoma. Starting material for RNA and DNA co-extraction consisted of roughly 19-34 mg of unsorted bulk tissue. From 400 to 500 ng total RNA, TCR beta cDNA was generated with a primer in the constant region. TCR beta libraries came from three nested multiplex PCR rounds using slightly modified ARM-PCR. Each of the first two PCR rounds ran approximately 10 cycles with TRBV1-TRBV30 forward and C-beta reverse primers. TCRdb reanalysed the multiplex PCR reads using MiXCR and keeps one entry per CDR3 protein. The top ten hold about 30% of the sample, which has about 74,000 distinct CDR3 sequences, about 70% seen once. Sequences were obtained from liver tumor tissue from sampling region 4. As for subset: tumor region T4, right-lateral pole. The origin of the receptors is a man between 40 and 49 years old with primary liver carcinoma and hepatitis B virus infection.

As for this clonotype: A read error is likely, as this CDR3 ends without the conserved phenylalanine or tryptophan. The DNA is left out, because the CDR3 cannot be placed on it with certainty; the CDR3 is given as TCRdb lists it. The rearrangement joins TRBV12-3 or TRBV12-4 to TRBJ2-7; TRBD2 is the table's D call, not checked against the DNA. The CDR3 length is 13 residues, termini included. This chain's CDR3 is CASSLAEGYEQHL.

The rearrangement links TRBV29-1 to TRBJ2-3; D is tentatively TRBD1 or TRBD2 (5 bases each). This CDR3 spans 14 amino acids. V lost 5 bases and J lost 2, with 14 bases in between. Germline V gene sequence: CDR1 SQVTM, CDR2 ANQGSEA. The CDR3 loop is CSVRGGGDTDTQYF. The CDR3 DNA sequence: TGCAGCGTTAGGGGTGGGGGAGACACAGATACGCAGTATTTT.

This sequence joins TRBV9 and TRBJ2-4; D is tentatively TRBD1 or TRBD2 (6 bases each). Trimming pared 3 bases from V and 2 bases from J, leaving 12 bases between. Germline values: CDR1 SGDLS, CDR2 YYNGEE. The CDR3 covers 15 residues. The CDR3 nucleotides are TGTGCCAGCAGCGACAGGGAGGAAACCAAAAACATTCAGTACTTC. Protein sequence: CASSDREETKNIQYF.

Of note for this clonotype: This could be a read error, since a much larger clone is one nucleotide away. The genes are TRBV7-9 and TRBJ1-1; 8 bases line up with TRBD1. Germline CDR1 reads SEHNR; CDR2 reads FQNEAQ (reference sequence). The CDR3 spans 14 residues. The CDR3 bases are TGTGCCAGCAGCTATGGACAGGGAGGCACTGGAGCTTTCTTT. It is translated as CASSYGQGGTGAFF. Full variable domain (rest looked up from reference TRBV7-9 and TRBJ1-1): DTGVSQNPRHKITKRGQNVTFRCDPISEHNRLYWYRQTLGQGPEFLTYFQNEAQLEKSRLLSDRFSAERPKGSFSTLEIQRTEQGDSAMYLCASSYGQGGTGAFFGQGTRLTVV.

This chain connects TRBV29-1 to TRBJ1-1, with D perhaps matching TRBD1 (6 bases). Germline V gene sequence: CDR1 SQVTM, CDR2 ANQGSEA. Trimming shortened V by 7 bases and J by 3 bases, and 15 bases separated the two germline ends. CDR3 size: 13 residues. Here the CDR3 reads CSAKRGIDTEAFF. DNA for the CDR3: TGCAGCGCAAAGAGGGGGATTGACACTGAAGCTTTCTTT.

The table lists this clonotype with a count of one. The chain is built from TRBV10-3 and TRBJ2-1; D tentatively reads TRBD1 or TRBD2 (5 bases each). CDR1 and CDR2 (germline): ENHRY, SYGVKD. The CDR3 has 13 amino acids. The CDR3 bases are TGTGCATCGACCTCAGGTGAGGGGAATGAGCAGTTCTTC. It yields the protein CASTSGEGNEQFF.

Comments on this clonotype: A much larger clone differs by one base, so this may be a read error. CDR3 DNA sequence: TGTGCCAGCAGTGGGAACGCGGAGGAGCAGTTCTTC. This gives the protein CASSGNAEEQFF. This chain links TRBV28 with TRBJ2-1, with no clear D. CDR1 is MDHEN, CDR2 SYDVKM, per germline. Trimming pared 5 bases from V and 10 bases from J, leaving 12 bases between. The CDR3 has 12 amino acids.

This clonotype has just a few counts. The CDR3 DNA reads TGTGCCAGCAGCTTGGGCCTGGGACTTCCTACACATGGGCAGTTCTTC. The encoded protein is CASSLGLGLPTHGQFF. This chain connects TRBV11-1 to TRBJ2-1; a possible D gene is TRBD2 (6 bases). CDR3 size: 16 residues. V lost 3 bases and J 12 bases, leaving 24 bases between the germline ends. Germline CDR1 is SGHAT and CDR2 is FQDESV (reference sequence).

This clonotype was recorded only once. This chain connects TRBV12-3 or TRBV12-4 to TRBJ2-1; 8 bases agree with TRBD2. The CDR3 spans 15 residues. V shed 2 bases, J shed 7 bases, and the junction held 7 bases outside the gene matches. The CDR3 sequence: CASSLMSGGLNEQFF. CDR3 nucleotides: TGTGCCAGCAGTTTAATGTCGGGAGGGCTAAATGAGCAGTTCTTC.

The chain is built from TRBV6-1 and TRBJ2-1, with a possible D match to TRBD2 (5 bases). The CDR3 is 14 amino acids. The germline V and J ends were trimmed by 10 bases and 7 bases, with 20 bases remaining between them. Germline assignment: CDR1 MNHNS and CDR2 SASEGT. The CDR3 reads CANTKPSYKNEQFF. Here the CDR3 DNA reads TGTGCCAACACTAAGCCTAGCTACAAGAATGAGCAGTTCTTC.

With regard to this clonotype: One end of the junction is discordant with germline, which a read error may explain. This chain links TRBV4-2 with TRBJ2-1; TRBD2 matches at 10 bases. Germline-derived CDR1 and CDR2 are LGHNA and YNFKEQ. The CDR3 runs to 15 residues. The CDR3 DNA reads TGTGACAGCAAGCCAACCGGGACTAGCGCCAATGAGCAGTTCTTC. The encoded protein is CDSKPTGTSANEQFF.

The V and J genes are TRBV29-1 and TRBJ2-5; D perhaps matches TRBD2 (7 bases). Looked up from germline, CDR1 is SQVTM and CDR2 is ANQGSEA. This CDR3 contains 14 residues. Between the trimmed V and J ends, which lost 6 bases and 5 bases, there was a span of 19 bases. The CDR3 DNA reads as TGCAGCGTCTCTTGGGGGGGGGCCGCTGAGACCCAGTACTTC. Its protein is CSVSWGGAAETQYF.

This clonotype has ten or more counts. The CDR3 spells CASSQGPGGGETQYF. The CDR3 DNA reads as TGTGCCAGCAGTCAAGGGCCAGGCGGGGGAGAGACCCAGTACTTC. The chain links TRBV6-6 to TRBJ2-5; TRBD2 matches 7 bases. The CDR3 is 15 residues long. The germline V gene encodes CDR1 MNHNY and CDR2 SVGAGI (reference sequence). The ends lost 5 bases at V and 4 bases at J; junction bases unmatched: 10.

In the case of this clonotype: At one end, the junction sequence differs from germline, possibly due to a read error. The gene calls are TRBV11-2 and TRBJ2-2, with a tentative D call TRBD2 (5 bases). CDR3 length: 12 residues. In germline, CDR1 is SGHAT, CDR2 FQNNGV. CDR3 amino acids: CASSIDTGELFF. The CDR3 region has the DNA TGTGCCAGCAGCATAGACACCGGGGAGCTGTTTTTC. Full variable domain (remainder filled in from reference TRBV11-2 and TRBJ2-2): EAGVAQSPRYKIIEKRQSVAFWCNPISGHATLYWYQQILGQGPKLLIQFQNNGVVDDSQLPKDRFSAERLKGVDSTLKIQPAKLEDSAVYLCASSIDTGELFFGEGSRLTVL.

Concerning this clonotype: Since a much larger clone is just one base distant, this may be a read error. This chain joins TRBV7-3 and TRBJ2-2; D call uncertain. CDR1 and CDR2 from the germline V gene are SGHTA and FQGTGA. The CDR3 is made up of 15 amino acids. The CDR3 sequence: CASSPRYANTVELFF. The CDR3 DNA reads TGTGCCAGCAGCCCCCGGTACGCCAACACCGTGGAGCTGTTTTTT. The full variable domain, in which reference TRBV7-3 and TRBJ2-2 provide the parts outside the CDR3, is GAGVSQTPSNKVTEKGKYVELRCDPISGHTALYWYRQSLGQGPEFLIYFQGTGAADDSGLPNDRFFAVRPEGSVSTLKIQRTERGDSAVYLCASSPRYANTVELFFGEGSRLTVL.

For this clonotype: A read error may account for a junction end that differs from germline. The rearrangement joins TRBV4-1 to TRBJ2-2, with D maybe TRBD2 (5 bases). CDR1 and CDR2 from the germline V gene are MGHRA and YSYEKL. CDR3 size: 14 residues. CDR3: CASRQALNTGELLF. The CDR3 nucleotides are TGTGCCAGCAGGCAAGCTCTGAACACCGGGGAGCTGCTTTTT.

This CDR3 reads CASNRLGLGDVNEQYF. CDR3 sequence (DNA): TGTGCCAGCAACCGACTCGGACTAGGGGATGTCAACGAGCAGTACTTC. The chain has TRBV11-2 and TRBJ2-7; TRBD2 matches at 7 bases. Germline V CDR1 and CDR2: SGHAT, FQNNGV. The ends lost 7 bases at V and 5 bases at J; junction bases unmatched: 17. This CDR3 contains 16 residues.

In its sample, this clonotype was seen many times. CDR3 in DNA: TGTGCCAGCAGCTTAAATAGAGACGAGCAGTACTTC. Encoded protein: CASSLNRDEQYF. V and J are TRBV4-2 and TRBJ2-7; D is unclear. From germline, CDR1 is LGHNA and CDR2 YNFKEQ. The CDR3 is 12 amino acids. Trimming left V 5 bases short and J 5 bases short, with 10 bases between.

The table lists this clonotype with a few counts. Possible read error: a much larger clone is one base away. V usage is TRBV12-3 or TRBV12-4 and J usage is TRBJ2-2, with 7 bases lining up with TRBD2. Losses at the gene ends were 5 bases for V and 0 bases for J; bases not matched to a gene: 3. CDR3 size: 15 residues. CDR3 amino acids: CASSRTRANTGELFF. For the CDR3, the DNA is TGTGCCAGCAGTCGGACTAGGGCGAACACCGGGGAGCTGTTTTTT.

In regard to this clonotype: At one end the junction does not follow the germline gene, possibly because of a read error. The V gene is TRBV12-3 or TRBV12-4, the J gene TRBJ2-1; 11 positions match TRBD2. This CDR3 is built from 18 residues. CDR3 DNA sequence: TGTGCCAGCAGTTTAAACCATCCAGAGGGACTAGCGGACAACGAGCAGTTCTTC. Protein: CASSLNHPEGLADNEQFF.

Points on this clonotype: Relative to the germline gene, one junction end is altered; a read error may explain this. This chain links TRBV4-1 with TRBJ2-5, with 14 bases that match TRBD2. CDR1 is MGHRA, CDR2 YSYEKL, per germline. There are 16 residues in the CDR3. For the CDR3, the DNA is TGCACCAGCAGGATCGGGACTAGCGGGAGCGTAGGGACCCGGTACTTC. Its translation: CTSRIGTSGSVGTRYF.

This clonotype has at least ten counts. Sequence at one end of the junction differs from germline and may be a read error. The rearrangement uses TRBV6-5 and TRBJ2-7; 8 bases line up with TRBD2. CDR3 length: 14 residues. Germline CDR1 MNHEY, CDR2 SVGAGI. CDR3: CASSYDGRVDERYF. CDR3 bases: TGTGCCAGCAGTTACGACGGGAGGGTCGACGAGCGGTACTTC.

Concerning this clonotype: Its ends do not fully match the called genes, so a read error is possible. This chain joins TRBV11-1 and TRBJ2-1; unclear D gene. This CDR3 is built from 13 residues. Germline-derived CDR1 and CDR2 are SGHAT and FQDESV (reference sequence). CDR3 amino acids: CASGLGRANGQSF. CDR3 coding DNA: TGTGCCAGCGGCTTAGGCCGGGCAAATGGGCAGTCCTTC.

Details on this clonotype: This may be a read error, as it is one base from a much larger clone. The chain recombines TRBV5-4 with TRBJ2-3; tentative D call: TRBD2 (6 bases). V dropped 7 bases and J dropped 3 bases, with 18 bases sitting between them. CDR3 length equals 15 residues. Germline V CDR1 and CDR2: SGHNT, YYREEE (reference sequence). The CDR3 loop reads CASGPPRDLTDTQYF. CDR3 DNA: TGTGCCAGCGGCCCACCGCGGGATCTGACAGATACGCAGTATTTT. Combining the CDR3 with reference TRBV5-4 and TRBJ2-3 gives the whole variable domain ETGVTQSPTHLIKTRGQQVTLRCSSQSGHNTVSWYQQALGQGPQFIFQYYREEENGRGNFPPRFSGLQFPNYSSELNVNALELDDSALYLCASGPPRDLTDTQYFGPGTRLTVL.

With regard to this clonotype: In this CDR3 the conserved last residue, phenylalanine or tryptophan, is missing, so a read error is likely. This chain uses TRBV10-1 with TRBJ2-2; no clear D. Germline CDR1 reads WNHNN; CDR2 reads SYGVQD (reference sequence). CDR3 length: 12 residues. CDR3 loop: CASRTNIGELFL. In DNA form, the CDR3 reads TGCGCCAGCCGTACGAACATCGGGGAGCTGTTTTTG.

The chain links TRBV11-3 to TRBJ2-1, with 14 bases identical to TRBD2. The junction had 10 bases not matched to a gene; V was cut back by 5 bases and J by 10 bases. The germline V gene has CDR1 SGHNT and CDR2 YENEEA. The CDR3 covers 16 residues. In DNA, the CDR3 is TGTGCCAGCAGCATATCAGGGACTAGCGGGGGAGGCGAGCAGTTCTTC. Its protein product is CASSISGTSGGGEQFF.

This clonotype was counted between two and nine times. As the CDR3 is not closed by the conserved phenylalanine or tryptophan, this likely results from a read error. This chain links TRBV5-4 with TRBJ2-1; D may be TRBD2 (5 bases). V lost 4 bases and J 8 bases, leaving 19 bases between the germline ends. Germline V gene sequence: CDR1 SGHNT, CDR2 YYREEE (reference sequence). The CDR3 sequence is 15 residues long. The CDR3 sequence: CASSGKREGLDEQFL. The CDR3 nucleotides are TGTGCCAGCAGCGGGAAGCGTGAGGGCCTCGATGAGCAGTTCCTC.

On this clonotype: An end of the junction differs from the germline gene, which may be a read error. CDR3 region: CSISESPGRGPRTSFNEQFF. In nucleotides, the CDR3 is TGTTCCATCAGTGAGTCGCCCGGACGGGGGCCTAGGACCTCCTTCAATGAGCAGTTCTTC. The chain employs TRBV10-3 and TRBJ2-1; D possibly matches TRBD1 or TRBD2 (6 bases each). The length of the CDR3 is 20 residues. Germline loops: CDR1 ENHRY, CDR2 SYGVKD.